The present entry profiles one T cell receptor beta chain with its context. TCRdb's copy holds only in-frame clones and misses some; the assay was immunoSEQ multiplex PCR. Of 180,000 or so clones detected, around 87% appear once; the ten largest clones hold 0.99%. Looked up from germline, CDR1 is MNHEY and CDR2 is SMNVEV (reference sequence). With 6 bases clipped from V and 6 bases from J, the junction kept 5 bases outside the gene matches. The length of the CDR3 is 14 residues. The data derive from a study of blood T cell repertoires in COVID-19. The rearrangement links TRBV27 to TRBJ1-6, with TRBD1 matching over 7 bases. The sample consisted of peripheral blood. The source is a man aged 18 to 30 with acute or convalescent COVID-19. The CDR3 here is CASSRDSLNSPLHF. CDR3 nucleotide sequence: TGTGCCAGCAGCCGGGACAGCCTTAATTCACCCCTCCACTTT.